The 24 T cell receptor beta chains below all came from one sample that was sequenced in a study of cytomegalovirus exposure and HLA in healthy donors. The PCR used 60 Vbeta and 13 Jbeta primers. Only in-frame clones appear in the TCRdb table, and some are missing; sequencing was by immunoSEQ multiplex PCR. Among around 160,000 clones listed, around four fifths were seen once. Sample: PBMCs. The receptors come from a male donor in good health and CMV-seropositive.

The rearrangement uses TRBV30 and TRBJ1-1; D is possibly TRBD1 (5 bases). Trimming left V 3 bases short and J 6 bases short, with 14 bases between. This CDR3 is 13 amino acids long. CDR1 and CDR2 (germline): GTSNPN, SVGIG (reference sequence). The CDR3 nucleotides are TGTGCCTGGAGAAGGGGCCTAAACGCTGAAGCTTTCTTT. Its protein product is CAWRRGLNAEAFF.

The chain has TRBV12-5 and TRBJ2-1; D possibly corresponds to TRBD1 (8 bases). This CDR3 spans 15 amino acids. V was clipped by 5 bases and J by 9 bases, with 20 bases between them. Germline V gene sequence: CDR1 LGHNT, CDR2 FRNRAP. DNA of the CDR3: TGTGCTAGTGGTCCCGGACAGGGAGGGACGGGTGAGCAGTTCTTC. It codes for CASGPGQGGTGEQFF.

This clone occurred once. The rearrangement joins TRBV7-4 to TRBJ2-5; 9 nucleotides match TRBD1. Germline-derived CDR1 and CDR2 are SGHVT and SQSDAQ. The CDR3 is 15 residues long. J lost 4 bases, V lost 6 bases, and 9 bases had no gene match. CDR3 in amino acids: CASRRRGQGRETQYF. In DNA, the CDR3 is TGTGCCAGCAGGCGACGGGGACAGGGTCGAGAGACCCAGTACTTC. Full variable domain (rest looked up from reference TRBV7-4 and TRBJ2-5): GAGVSQSPRYKVAKRGRDVALRCDSISGHVTLYWYRQTLGQGSEVLTYSQSDAQRDKSGRPSGRFSAERPERSVSTLKIQRTEQGDSAVYLCASRRRGQGRETQYFGPGTRLLVL.

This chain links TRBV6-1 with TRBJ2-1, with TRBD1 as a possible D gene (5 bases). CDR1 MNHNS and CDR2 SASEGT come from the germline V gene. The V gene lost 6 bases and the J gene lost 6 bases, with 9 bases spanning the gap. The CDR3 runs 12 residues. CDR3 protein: CASRVGANEQFF. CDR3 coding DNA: TGTGCCAGCAGGGTAGGGGCCAATGAGCAGTTCTTC.

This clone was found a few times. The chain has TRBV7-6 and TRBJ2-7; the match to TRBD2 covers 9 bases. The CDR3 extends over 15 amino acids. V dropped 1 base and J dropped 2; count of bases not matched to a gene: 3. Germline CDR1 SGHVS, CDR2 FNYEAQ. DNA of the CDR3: TGTGCCAGCAGCTTAGGCGGGAGGGGGCCCTACGAGCAGTACTTC. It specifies CASSLGGRGPYEQYF.

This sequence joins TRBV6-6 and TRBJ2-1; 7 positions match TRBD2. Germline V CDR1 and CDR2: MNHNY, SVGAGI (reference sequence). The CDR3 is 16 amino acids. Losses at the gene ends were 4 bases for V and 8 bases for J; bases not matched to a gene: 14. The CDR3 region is CASSLPIAGLVYEQFF. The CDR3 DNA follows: TGTGCCAGCAGTTTACCGATAGCGGGCTTGGTCTATGAGCAGTTCTTC.

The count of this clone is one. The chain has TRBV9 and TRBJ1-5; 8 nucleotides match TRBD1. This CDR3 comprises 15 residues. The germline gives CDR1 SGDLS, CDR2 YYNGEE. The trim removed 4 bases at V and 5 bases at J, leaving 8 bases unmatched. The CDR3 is CASSSTGGKHQPQHF. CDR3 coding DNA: TGTGCCAGCAGCTCAACAGGGGGTAAACATCAGCCCCAGCATTTT.

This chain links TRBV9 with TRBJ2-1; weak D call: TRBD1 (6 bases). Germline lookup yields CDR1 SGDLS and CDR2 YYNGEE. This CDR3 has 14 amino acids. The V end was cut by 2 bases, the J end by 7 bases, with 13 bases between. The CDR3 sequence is CASSVNGRGNEQFF. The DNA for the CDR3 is TGTGCCAGCAGCGTCAACGGCAGGGGTAATGAGCAGTTCTTC. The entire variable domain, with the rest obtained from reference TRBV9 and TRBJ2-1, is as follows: DSGVTQTPKHLITATGQRVTLRCSPRSGDLSVYWYQQSLDQGLQFLIQYYNGEERAKGNILERFSAQQFPDLHSELNLSSLELGDSALYFCASSVNGRGNEQFFGPGTRLTVL.

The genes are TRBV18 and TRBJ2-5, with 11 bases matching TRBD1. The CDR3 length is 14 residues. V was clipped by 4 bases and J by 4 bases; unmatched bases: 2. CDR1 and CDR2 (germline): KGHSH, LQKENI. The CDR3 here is CASSRGQGAETQYF. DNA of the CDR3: TGTGCCAGCTCACGCGGACAGGGGGCAGAGACCCAGTACTTC.

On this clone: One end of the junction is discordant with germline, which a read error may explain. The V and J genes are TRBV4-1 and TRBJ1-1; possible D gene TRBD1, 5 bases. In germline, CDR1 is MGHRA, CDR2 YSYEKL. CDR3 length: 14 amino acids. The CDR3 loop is CASSQDMGTRLTGF. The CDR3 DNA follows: TGCGCCAGCAGCCAAGATATGGGTACCCGGCTCACAGGCTTT.

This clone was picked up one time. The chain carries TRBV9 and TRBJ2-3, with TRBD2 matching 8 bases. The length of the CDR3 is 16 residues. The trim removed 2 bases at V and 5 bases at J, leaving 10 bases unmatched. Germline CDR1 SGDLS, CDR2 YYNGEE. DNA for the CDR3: TGTGCCAGCAGCGTTTACGGGGGGGCTCGGGGAGATACGCAGTATTTT. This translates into CASSVYGGARGDTQYF.

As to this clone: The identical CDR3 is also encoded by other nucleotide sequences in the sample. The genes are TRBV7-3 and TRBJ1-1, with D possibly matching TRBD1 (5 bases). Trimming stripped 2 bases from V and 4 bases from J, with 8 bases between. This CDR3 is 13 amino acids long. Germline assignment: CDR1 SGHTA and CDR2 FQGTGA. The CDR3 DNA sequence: TGTGCCAGCAGCTTACAGGGCGGCACTGAAGCTTTCTTT. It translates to CASSLQGGTEAFF.

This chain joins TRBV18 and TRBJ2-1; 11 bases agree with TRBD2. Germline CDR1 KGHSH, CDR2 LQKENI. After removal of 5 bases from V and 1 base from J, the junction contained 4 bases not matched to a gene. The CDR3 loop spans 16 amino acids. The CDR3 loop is CASSETSGVSYNEQFF. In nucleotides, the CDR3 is TGTGCCAGCTCAGAGACTAGCGGGGTATCCTACAATGAGCAGTTCTTC.

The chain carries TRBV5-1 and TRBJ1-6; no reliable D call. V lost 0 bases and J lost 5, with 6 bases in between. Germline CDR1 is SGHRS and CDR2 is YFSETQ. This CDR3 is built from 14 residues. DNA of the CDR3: TGCGCCAGCAGCTTGGTGTCTGATAATTCACCCCTCCACTTT. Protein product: CASSLVSDNSPLHF. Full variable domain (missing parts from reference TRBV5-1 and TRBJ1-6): KAGVTQTPRYLIKTRGQQVTLSCSPISGHRSVSWYQQTPGQGLQFLFEYFSETQRNKGNFPGRFSGRQFSNSRSEMNVSTLELGDSALYLCASSLVSDNSPLHFGNGTRLTVT.

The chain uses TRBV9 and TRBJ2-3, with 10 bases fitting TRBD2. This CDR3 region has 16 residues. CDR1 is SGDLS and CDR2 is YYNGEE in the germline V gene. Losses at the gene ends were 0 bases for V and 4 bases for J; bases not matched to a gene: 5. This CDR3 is CASSVGQRGGSDTQYF. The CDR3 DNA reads TGTGCCAGCAGCGTAGGCCAGCGGGGGGGCTCAGATACGCAGTATTTT.

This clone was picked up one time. CDR3 in amino acids: CASSLGRDLDGYTF. As DNA, the CDR3 is TGTGCCAGTAGTCTGGGAAGGGACTTGGATGGCTACACCTTC. The V and J genes are TRBV19 and TRBJ1-2; D possibly corresponds to TRBD1 (5 bases). Trimming pared 5 bases from V and 6 bases from J, leaving 16 bases between. From germline, CDR1 is LNHDA and CDR2 SQIVND (reference sequence). The CDR3 spans 14 residues.

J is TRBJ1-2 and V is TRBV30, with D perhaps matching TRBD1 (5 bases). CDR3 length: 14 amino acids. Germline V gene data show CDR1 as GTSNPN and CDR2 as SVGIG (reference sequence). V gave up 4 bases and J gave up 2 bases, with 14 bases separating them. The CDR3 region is CAWNPAAGNYGYTF. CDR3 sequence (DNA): TGTGCCTGGAATCCAGCCGCAGGGAACTATGGCTACACCTTC.

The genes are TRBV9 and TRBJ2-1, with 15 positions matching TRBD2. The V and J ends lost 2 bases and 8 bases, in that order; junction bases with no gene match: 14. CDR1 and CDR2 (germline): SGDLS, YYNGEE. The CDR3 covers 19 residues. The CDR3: CASSVGTSGGISPFYEQFF. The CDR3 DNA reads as TGTGCCAGCAGCGTTGGGACTAGCGGGGGGATTTCCCCCTTCTATGAGCAGTTCTTC.

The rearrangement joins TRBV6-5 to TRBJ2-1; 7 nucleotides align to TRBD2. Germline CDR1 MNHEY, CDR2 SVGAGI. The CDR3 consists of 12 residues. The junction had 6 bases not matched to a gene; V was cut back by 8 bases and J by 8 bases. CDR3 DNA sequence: TGTGCCAGCCGGGGAGGGAGCGATGAGCAGTTCTTC. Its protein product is CASRGGSDEQFF.

The CDR3 reads CASSFRGSPNQPQHF. The CDR3 DNA sequence: TGTGCCAGCAGTTTCCGGGGGTCCCCTAATCAGCCCCAGCATTTT. This chain connects TRBV27 to TRBJ1-5, with D tentatively TRBD1 (5 bases). Between the trimmed V and J ends, which lost 3 bases and 4 bases, there was a span of 13 bases. Germline V gene lookup returns CDR1 MNHEY and CDR2 SMNVEV (reference sequence). CDR3 size: 15 residues.

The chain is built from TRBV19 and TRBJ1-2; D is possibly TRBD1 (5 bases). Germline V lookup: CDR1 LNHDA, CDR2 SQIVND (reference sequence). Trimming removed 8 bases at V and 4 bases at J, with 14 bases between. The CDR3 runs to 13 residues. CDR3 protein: CASRAGPTYGYTF. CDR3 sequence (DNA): TGTGCCAGTCGGGCAGGGCCGACCTATGGCTACACCTTC.

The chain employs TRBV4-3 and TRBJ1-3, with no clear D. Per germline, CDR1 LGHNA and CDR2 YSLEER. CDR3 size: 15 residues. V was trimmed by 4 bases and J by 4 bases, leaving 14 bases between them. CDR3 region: CASSPWTGLGNTIYF. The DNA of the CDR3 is TGCGCCAGCAGCCCTTGGACTGGACTCGGAAACACCATATATTTT.

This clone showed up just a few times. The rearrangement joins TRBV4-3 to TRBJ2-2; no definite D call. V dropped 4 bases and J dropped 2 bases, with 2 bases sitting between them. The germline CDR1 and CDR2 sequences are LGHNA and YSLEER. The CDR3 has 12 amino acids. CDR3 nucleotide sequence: TGCGCCAGCAGCCCAAACACCGGGGAGCTGTTTTTT. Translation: CASSPNTGELFF.

The CDR3 reads CAINQEGSSYEQYF. In DNA form, the CDR3 reads TGTGCCATCAATCAGGAGGGGAGCTCCTACGAGCAGTACTTC. The chain carries TRBV10-3 and TRBJ2-7; perhaps TRBD2 as D (6 bases). This CDR3 comprises 14 residues. V lost 7 bases and J lost 0, with 13 bases in between. From germline, CDR1 is ENHRY and CDR2 SYGVKD.